The source of this T cell receptor (beta chain) is a study of post-analysis software for immune sequencing data. At the level of the study: Relapsing-remitting, secondary progressive and progressive-relapsing forms of multiple sclerosis all featured among disease courses. Broader study findings: By F measure, samples from a shared preparation batch strongly co-clustered. TRBV5-6, TRBV5-1 and TRBV20-1 belonged to a set of about five TRBV segments that were more frequent in patients than controls. Normalized Chao1 diversity was significantly reduced in patients versus controls.

Worth noting for this clonotype: Its antigen is not known.

The CDR3 contains 14 residues. Germline CDR1 and CDR2: DFQATT and SNEGSKA (reference sequence). Germline trimming cut 7 bases from V and 9 bases from J; bases unmatched to any gene: 11. Unique molecular identifiers were carried by the TCR beta cDNA libraries. The source material, about 0.9 to 10 million T cells, gave rise to about 500,000 cDNA molecules. From the PCR reads, TCRdb called clonotypes with MiXCR, one entry per CDR3 protein. The data show about 540,000 distinct CDR3 sequences, 30% to 40% seen once. The TCR sequence derives from a girl aged 2 to 17 with multiple sclerosis. Material for sequencing was blood. This chain links TRBV20-1 with TRBJ2-1, with 11 nucleotides matching TRBD2. CDR3 amino acids: CSVLSGGAKREQFF. As DNA, the CDR3 is TGCAGTGTTCTTAGCGGGGGGGCCAAGCGTGAGCAGTTCTTC.